This T cell receptor beta chain came from a study of shared clonotypes between healthy human individuals. The method was immunoSEQ multiplex PCR; TCRdb's version includes in-frame clones alone and lacks a portion of them. The sample lists some 2,000,000 clones; 85% to 95% were seen once. Germline V CDR1 and CDR2: PRHDT, FYEKMQ (reference sequence). Trimming shortened V by 5 bases and J by 5 bases, and 10 bases separated the two germline ends. The CDR3 loop spans 12 amino acids. This rearrangement joins TRBV13 to TRBJ2-7, with unresolved D. The sample taken for sequencing was naive CD4+ T cells sorted from blood. Subset here: CD45RA+ positively selected. The receptor was derived from a young man in good health. CDR3 sequence (DNA): TGTGCCAGCAGCAAAATCGGGCACGAGCAGTACTTC. Its translation is CASSKIGHEQYF.